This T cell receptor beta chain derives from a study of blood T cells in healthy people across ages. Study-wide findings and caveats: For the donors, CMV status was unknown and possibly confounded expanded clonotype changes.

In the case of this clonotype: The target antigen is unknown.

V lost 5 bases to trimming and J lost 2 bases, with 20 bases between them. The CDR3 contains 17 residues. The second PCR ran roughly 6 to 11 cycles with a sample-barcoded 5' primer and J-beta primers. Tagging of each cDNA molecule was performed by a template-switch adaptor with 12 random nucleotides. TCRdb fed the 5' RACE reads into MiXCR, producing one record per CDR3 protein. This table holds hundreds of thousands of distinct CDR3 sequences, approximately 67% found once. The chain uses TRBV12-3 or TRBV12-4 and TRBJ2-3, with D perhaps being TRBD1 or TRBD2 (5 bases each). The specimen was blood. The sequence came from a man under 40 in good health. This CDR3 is CASSGGTGLIFTDTQYF. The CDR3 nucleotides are TGTGCCAGCAGTGGGGGAACGGGGTTGATCTTCACAGATACGCAGTATTTT.